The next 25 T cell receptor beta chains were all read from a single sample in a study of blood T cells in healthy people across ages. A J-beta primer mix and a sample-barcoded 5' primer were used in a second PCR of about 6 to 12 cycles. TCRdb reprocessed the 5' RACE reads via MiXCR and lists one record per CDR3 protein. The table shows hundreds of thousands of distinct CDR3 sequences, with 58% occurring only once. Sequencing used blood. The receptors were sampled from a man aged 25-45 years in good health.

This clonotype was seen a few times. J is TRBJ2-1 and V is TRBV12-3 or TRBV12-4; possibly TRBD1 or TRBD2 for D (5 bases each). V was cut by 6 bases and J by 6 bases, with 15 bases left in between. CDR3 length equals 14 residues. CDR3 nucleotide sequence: TGTGCCAGCAGCCCTGGGGGACGAGGCAATGAGCAGTTCTTC. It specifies CASSPGGRGNEQFF.

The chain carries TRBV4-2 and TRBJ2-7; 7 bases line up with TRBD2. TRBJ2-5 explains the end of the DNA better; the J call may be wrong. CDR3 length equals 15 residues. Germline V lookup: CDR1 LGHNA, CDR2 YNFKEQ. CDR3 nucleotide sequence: TGTGCCAGCAGCCGGCTGGCGGGAGACGGAGAGACCCAGTACTTC. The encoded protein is CASSRLAGDGETQYF.

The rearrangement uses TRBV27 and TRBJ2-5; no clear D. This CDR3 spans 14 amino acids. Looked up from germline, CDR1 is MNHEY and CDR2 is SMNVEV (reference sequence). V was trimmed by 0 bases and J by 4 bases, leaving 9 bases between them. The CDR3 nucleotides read TGTGCCAGCAGTTTATCCAGGTTCAGAGAGACCCAGTACTTC. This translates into CASSLSRFRETQYF.

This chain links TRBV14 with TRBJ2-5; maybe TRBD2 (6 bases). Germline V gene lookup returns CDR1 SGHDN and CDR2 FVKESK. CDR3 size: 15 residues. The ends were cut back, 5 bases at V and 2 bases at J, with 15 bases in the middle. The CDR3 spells CASSARFSGQETQYF. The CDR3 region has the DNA TGTGCCAGCAGCGCGCGATTTAGCGGACAAGAGACCCAGTACTTC.

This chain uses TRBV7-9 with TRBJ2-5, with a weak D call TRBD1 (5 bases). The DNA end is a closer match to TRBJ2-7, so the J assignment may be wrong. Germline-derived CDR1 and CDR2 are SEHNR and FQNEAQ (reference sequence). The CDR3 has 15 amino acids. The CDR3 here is CASSLAQGSSNEQYF. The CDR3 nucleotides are TGTGCCAGCAGCTTAGCCCAGGGTTCAAGTAACGAGCAGTACTTC.

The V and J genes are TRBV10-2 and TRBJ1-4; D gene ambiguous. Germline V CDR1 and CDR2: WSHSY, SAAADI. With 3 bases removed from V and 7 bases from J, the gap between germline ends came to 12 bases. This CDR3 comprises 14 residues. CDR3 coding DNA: TGCGCCAGCAGTGATGCACACGGGCGTGAAAAACTGTTTTTT. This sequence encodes CASSDAHGREKLFF.

The CDR3 here is CASRDAGATNEKLFF. The DNA for the CDR3 is TGTGCCAGCCGGGACGCGGGTGCAACTAATGAAAAACTGTTTTTT. V is TRBV6-2 or TRBV6-3 and J is TRBJ1-4; a possible D gene is TRBD1 (5 bases). The CDR3 sequence is 15 residues long. Per the germline V gene, CDR1 is MNHEY and CDR2 is SVGEGT. Trimming removed 8 bases from V and 0 bases from J, with 13 bases in between.

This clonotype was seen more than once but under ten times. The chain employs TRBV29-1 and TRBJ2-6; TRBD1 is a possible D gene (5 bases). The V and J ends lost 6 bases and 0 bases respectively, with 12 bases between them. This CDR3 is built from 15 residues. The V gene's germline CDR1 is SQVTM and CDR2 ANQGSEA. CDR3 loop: CSVRTLHSGANVLTF. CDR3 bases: TGCAGCGTACGGACACTCCACTCTGGGGCCAACGTCCTGACTTTC.

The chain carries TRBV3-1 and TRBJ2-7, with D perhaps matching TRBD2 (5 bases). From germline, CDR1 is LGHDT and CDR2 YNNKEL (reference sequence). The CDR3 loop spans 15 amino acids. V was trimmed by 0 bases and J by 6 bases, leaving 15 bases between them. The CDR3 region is CASSQDPGVLGEQYF. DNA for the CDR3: TGTGCCAGCAGCCAAGATCCCGGGGTCCTCGGCGAGCAGTACTTC.

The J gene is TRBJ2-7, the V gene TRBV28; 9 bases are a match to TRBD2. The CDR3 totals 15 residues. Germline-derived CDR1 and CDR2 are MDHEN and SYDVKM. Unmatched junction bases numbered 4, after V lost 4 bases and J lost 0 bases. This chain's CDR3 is CASSSSGRISYEQYF. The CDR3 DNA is TGTGCCAGCAGTTCGAGCGGGAGGATCTCCTACGAGCAGTACTTC.

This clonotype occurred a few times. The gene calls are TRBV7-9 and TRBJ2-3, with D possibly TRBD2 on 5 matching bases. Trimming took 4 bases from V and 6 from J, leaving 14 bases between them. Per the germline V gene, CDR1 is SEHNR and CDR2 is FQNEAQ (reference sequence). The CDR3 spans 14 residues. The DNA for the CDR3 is TGTGCCAGCAGCTCCACCCGCGGGTTTGATACGCAGTATTTT. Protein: CASSSTRGFDTQYF.

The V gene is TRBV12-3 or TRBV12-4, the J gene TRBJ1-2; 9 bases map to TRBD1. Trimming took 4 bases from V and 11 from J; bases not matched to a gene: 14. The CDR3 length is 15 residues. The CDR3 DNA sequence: TGTGCCAGCAGTTCGATGACAGGGGGAAGTAATCTGTACACCTTC. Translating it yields CASSSMTGGSNLYTF.

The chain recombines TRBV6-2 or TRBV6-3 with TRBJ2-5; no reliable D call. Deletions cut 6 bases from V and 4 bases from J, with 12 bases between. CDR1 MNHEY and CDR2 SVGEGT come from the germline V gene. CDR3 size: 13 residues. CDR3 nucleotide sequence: TGTGCCAGCAGCCGGGCCCGGGCAGAGACCCAGTACTTC. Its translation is CASSRARAETQYF.

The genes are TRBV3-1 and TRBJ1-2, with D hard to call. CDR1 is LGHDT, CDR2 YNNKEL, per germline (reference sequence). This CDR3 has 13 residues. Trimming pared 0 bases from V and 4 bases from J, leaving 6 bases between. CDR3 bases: TGTGCCAGCAGCCAAGATGACCCCTATGGCTACACCTTC. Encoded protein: CASSQDDPYGYTF. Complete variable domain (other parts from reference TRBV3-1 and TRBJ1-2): DTAVSQTPKYLVTQMGNDKSIKCEQNLGHDTMYWYKQDSKKFLKIMFSYNNKELIINETVPNRFSPKSPDKAHLNLHINSLELGDSAVYFCASSQDDPYGYTFGSGTRLTVV.

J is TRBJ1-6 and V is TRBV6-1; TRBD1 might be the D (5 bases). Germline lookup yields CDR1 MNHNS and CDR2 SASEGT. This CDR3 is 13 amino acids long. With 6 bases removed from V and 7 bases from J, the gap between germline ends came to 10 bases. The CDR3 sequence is CASRGGKNSPLHF. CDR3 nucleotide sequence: TGTGCCAGCAGGGGGGGGAAAAATTCACCCCTCCACTTT.

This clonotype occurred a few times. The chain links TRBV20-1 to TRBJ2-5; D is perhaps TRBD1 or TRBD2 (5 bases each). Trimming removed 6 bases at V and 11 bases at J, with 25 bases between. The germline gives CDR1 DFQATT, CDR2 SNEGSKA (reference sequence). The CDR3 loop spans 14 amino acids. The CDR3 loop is CSADSGTQRNEQYF. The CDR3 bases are TGCAGTGCGGACTCCGGGACGCAAAGAAATGAGCAGTACTTC.

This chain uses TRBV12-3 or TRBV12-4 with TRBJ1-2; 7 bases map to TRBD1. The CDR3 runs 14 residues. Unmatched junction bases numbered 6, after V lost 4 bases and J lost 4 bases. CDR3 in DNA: TGTGCCAGCAGTTGGGACAGCTCTTCCTATGGCTACACCTTC. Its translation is CASSWDSSSYGYTF.

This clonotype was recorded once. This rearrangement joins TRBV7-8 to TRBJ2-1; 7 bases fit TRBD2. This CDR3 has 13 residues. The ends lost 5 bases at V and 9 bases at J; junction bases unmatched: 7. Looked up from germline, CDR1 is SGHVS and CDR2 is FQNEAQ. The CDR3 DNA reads TGTGCCAGCAGCCGGGGGGAGAGGCCTGAGCAGTTCTTC. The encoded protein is CASSRGERPEQFF.

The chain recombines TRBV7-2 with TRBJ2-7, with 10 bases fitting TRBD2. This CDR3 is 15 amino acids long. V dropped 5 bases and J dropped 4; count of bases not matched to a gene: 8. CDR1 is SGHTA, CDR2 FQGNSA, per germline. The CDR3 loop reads CASSPNQRGGYEQYF. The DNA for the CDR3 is TGTGCCAGCAGCCCCAATCAGCGGGGGGGGTACGAGCAGTACTTC.

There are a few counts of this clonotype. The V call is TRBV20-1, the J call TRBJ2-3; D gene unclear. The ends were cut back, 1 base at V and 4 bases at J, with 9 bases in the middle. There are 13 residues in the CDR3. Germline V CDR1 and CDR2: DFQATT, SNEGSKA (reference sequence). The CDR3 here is CSARGSPPDTQYF. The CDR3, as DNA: TGCAGTGCTAGAGGGAGTCCCCCAGATACGCAGTATTTT.

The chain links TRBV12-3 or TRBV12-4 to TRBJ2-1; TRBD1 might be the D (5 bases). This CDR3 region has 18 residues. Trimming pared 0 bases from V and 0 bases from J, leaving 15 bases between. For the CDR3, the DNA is TGTGCCAGCAGTTTAGCTCGGGTTCAGGGTAGCTCCTACAATGAGCAGTTCTTC. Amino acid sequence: CASSLARVQGSSYNEQFF.

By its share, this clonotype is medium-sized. Here the CDR3 reads CSAAVGTGSADTQYF. The CDR3 coding sequence is TGCAGCGCCGCAGTTGGGACAGGATCTGCAGATACGCAGTATTTT. V gene TRBV29-1 combines with J gene TRBJ2-3, with 8 positions matching TRBD1. The V gene's germline CDR1 is SQVTM and CDR2 ANQGSEA. The CDR3 spans 15 residues. The V and J ends lost 7 bases and 4 bases, in that order; junction bases with no gene match: 13.

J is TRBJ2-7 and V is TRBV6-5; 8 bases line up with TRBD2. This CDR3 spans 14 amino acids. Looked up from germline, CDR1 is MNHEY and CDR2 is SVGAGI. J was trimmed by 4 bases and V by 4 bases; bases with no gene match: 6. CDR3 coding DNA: TGTGCCAGCAGTTCCCGACTAGCGACTTACGAGCAGTACTTC. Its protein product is CASSSRLATYEQYF.

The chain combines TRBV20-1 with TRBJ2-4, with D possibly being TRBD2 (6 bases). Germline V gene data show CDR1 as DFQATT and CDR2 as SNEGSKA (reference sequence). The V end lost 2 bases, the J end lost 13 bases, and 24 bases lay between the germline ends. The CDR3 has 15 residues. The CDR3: CSARTPGLLQGEQYF. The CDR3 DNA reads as TGCAGTGCTAGAACCCCGGGACTTCTTCAAGGGGAGCAGTACTTC.

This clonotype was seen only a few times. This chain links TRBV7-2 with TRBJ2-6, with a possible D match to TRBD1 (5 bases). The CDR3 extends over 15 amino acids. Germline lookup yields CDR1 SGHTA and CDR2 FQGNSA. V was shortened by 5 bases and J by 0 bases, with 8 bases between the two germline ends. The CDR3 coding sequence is TGTGCCAGCAGCAGGACAAGCTCTGGGGCCAACGTCCTGACTTTC. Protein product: CASSRTSSGANVLTF.